One and the same sample provided the 25 T cell receptor beta chains below, sequenced in a study of T cells in Graves' hyperthyroidism and ophthalmopathy. There were TCR beta CDR3 regions amplified from RNA transcripts. The HTBI set primed first-round TCR CDR3 RT-PCR. TCRdb fed the multiplex PCR reads into MiXCR, producing one record per CDR3 protein. The sample includes around 500,000 distinct CDR3 sequences, about 22% of them seen just once. Sequences were obtained from blood. These receptors all come from a woman in her 70s with Graves' ophthalmopathy.

This clonotype was recorded at least ten times. This chain joins TRBV28 and TRBJ1-5, with 8 nucleotides matching TRBD1. CDR1 is MDHEN and CDR2 is SYDVKM in the germline V gene. V lost 6 bases and J lost 6; bases outside the gene matches: 10. CDR3 length: 15 residues. In nucleotides, the CDR3 is TGTGCCAGCAGCCCGGGACAGGAAGGACCTCAGCCCCAGCATTTT. Translation gives CASSPGQEGPQPQHF.

This clonotype was seen at least ten times. The chain uses TRBV7-2 and TRBJ2-7; D gene uncertain. The CDR3 spans 15 residues. Between the trimmed V and J ends, which lost 1 base and 0 bases, there was a span of 10 bases. CDR1 and CDR2 from the germline V gene are SGHTA and FQGNSA. Written as DNA, the CDR3 is TGTGCCAGCAGCTTAGACGGGTCCTTCTCCTACGAGCAGTACTTC. Protein: CASSLDGSFSYEQYF.

The chain employs TRBV12-3 or TRBV12-4 and TRBJ2-1; maybe TRBD2 (5 bases). V shed 8 bases and J shed 3 bases, with 11 bases lying between them. There are 13 residues in the CDR3. This CDR3 is CASGGSVYNEQFF. The CDR3 DNA sequence: TGTGCCAGCGGTGGGAGTGTCTACAATGAGCAGTTCTTC.

The CDR3 DNA is TGCAGCGTTGAAGATCCGACAACGGGAGGGCCCCCAGATACGCAGTATTTT. Protein sequence: CSVEDPTTGGPPDTQYF. J is TRBJ2-3 and V is TRBV29-1; 8 bases are a match to TRBD2. This CDR3 is 17 amino acids long. Germline-derived CDR1 and CDR2 are SQVTM and ANQGSEA. V lost 0 bases to trimming and J lost 4 bases; unmatched junction nucleotides: 12.

This clonotype was seen ten or more times. The chain uses TRBV2 and TRBJ1-1, with D maybe TRBD1 (6 bases). Germline lookup yields CDR1 SNHLY and CDR2 FYNNEI. The CDR3 is 14 residues long. Trimming cost V 4 bases and J 3 bases, with 12 bases left between them. This CDR3 is CASSVRRGDTEAFF. The CDR3 DNA reads as TGTGCCAGCAGTGTACGGAGGGGGGACACTGAAGCTTTCTTT.

CDR3 DNA: TGTGCCAGCAGTTTAGCACCAGGGAATACGCAGTATTTT. Translated: CASSLAPGNTQYF. This sequence joins TRBV12-3 or TRBV12-4 and TRBJ2-3, with D possibly being TRBD1 (5 bases). Trimming pared 0 bases from V and 7 bases from J, leaving 8 bases between. This CDR3 comprises 13 residues.

The chain joins TRBV6-2 or TRBV6-3 to TRBJ1-1; D remains ambiguous. CDR3 size: 15 residues. Germline V lookup: CDR1 MNHEY, CDR2 SVGEGT. V dropped 6 bases and J dropped 5 bases, with 19 bases sitting between them. CDR3 bases: TGTGCCAGCAGAAGTCCAAGGGCTGGTAGAACTGAAGCTTTCTTT. As protein: CASRSPRAGRTEAFF.

This clonotype was counted a few times. The chain uses TRBV10-3 and TRBJ2-2; perhaps TRBD2 as D (6 bases). CDR3 length: 13 residues. The germline V gene has CDR1 ENHRY and CDR2 SYGVKD. The germline V and J ends were trimmed by 11 bases and 4 bases, with 14 bases remaining between them. CDR3 residues: CAVARESTGELFF. DNA of the CDR3: TGTGCCGTAGCCCGGGAGAGCACCGGGGAGCTGTTTTTT.

The chain joins TRBV18 to TRBJ1-2, with a possible D match to TRBD1 (5 bases). The germline V gene encodes CDR1 KGHSH and CDR2 LQKENI. The length of the CDR3 is 14 residues. V gave up 1 base and J gave up 4 bases, with 10 bases separating them. The CDR3 coding sequence is TGTGCCAGCTCACCACGGGGCGAGGGCTATGGCTACACCTTC. This translates into CASSPRGEGYGYTF.

This clonotype was counted at least ten times. The CDR3: CASSDNPWEAFF. The CDR3 coding sequence is TGTGCCAGCAGCGACAATCCGTGGGAAGCTTTCTTT. The V and J genes are TRBV2 and TRBJ1-1; no clear D. V dropped 6 bases and J dropped 8 bases, with 13 bases sitting between them. The CDR3 runs 12 residues. The germline V gene encodes CDR1 SNHLY and CDR2 FYNNEI.

This clonotype has at least ten counts. CDR3 nucleotide sequence: TGCAGTGCTTCCTTTTCTATATACACTGAAGCTTTCTTT. It yields the protein CSASFSIYTEAFF. The chain joins TRBV20-1 to TRBJ1-1; D not resolved. The CDR3 runs 13 residues. Germline CDR1 DFQATT, CDR2 SNEGSKA (reference sequence). Trimming cost V 5 bases and J 3 bases, with 13 bases left between them.

CDR3 nucleotide sequence: TGTGCCAGTAGGGGCAGATTAGCGGGAGGATTTAATGAGCAGTTCTTC. It specifies CASRGRLAGGFNEQFF. V usage is TRBV19 and J usage is TRBJ2-1, with 10 nucleotides matching TRBD2. CDR3 length equals 16 residues. The V gene's germline CDR1 is LNHDA and CDR2 SQIVND (reference sequence). Trimming at V came to 6 bases and at J to 7 bases, leaving 12 bases not matched to a gene.

The gene calls are TRBV5-5 and TRBJ2-5; 9 bases line up with TRBD1. Trimming took 2 bases from V and 5 from J; bases not matched to a gene: 16. This CDR3 spans 18 amino acids. CDR1 and CDR2 (germline): SGHKS, YYEKEE (reference sequence). The CDR3 protein is CASSFHPPTQGAGETQYF. As DNA, the CDR3 is TGTGCCAGCAGCTTTCACCCCCCCACACAGGGGGCTGGGGAGACCCAGTACTTC.

This clonotype was counted ten times or more. The V and J genes are TRBV10-3 and TRBJ2-1; 10 bases map to TRBD2. Per germline, CDR1 ENHRY and CDR2 SYGVKD. The V and J ends lost 10 bases and 4 bases, in that order; junction bases with no gene match: 4. This CDR3 has 13 residues. The CDR3 region is CATTSGVYNEQFF. CDR3 coding DNA: TGTGCCACCACTAGCGGGGTATACAATGAGCAGTTCTTC.

This clonotype was seen a few times. The V gene is TRBV28, the J gene TRBJ2-7, with unresolved D. This CDR3 is 12 amino acids long. CDR1 and CDR2 (germline): MDHEN, SYDVKM. With 3 bases removed from V and 2 bases from J, the gap between germline ends came to 5 bases. DNA of the CDR3: TGTGCCAGCAGTTTTTCTACCTACGAGCAGTACTTC. Translation: CASSFSTYEQYF. Together with reference TRBV28 and TRBJ2-7, the CDR3 gives the full variable domain: DVKVTQSSRYLVKRTGEKVFLECVQDMDHENMFWYRQDPGLGLRLIYFSYDVKMKEKGDIPEGYSVSREKKERFSLILESASTNQTSMYLCASSFSTYEQYFGPGTRLTVT.

This clonotype was found a few times. V usage is TRBV20-1 and J usage is TRBJ1-2; D is unclear. The germline gives CDR1 DFQATT, CDR2 SNEGSKA (reference sequence). This CDR3 has 11 amino acids. V lost 6 bases, J lost 8 bases, and 13 bases lay in between. The CDR3 DNA is TGCAGTGCCCAATTAGGGTGGGGCTACACCTTC. Protein product: CSAQLGWGYTF.

This clonotype has a handful of counts. The chain recombines TRBV12-3 or TRBV12-4 with TRBJ2-5, with 14 nucleotides matching TRBD2. This CDR3 has 16 amino acids. J gave up 1 base and V 5 bases, and 3 bases lay outside the gene matches. CDR3 loop: CASSPTSGRVQETQYF. The CDR3 DNA is TGTGCCAGCAGTCCGACTAGCGGGAGGGTCCAAGAGACCCAGTACTTC.

This clonotype appeared many times. This chain uses TRBV6-5 with TRBJ2-7, with TRBD2 identical over 9 bases. V was clipped by 0 bases and J by 0 bases; unmatched bases: 9. The CDR3 length is 18 residues. Per the germline V gene, CDR1 is MNHEY and CDR2 is SVGAGI. In nucleotides, the CDR3 is TGTGCCAGCAGTTACTCTCACCTAGCGGGATACCTCTCCTACGAGCAGTACTTC. This encodes CASSYSHLAGYLSYEQYF.

The chain joins TRBV30 to TRBJ2-1; D gene ambiguous. The CDR3 contains 14 residues. The germline V gene has CDR1 GTSNPN and CDR2 SVGIG (reference sequence). V shed 4 bases and J shed 0 bases, with 10 bases lying between them. The CDR3 nucleotides are TGTGCCTGGACCCAACAGAGCTCCTACAATGAGCAGTTCTTC. Translated, it gives CAWTQQSSYNEQFF.

This sequence joins TRBV19 and TRBJ1-1; D not resolved. This CDR3 contains 13 residues. V lost 5 bases, J lost 5 bases, and 12 bases lay in between. CDR1 LNHDA and CDR2 SQIVND come from the germline V gene (reference sequence). The CDR3 DNA reads TGTGCCAGTAGTGCTTCCGGGGAGACTGAAGCTTTCTTT. This translates into CASSASGETEAFF.

Concerning this clonotype itself: A much larger clonotype is one base distant, so this may be a read error. The rearrangement links TRBV30 to TRBJ1-2; D gene uncertain. The V end lost 4 bases, the J end lost 8 bases, and 23 bases lay between the germline ends. CDR1 GTSNPN and CDR2 SVGIG come from the germline V gene (reference sequence). This CDR3 is 15 amino acids long. CDR3 DNA sequence: TGTGCCTGGAAAGGATATGATTGGTCCCATTCGGGCTACACCTTC. Translation gives CAWKGYDWSHSGYTF.

This clonotype was seen a single time. The V call is TRBV5-1, the J call TRBJ2-1; 7 positions match TRBD2. V dropped 4 bases and J dropped 4; count of bases not matched to a gene: 8. Germline CDR1 reads SGHRS; CDR2 reads YFSETQ. The CDR3 has 15 amino acids. The CDR3 region is CASSTALGGYNEQFF. The CDR3 bases are TGCGCCAGCAGCACGGCCCTGGGAGGGTACAATGAGCAGTTCTTC. Together with reference TRBV5-1 and TRBJ2-1, the CDR3 gives the full variable domain: KAGVTQTPRYLIKTRGQQVTLSCSPISGHRSVSWYQQTPGQGLQFLFEYFSETQRNKGNFPGRFSGRQFSNSRSEMNVSTLELGDSALYLCASSTALGGYNEQFFGPGTRLTVL.

The genes are TRBV2 and TRBJ2-7; 8 nucleotides agree with TRBD1. Losses at the gene ends were 7 bases for V and 4 bases for J; bases not matched to a gene: 9. The length of the CDR3 is 14 residues. CDR1 is SNHLY, CDR2 FYNNEI, per germline. The CDR3 nucleotides are TGTGCCAGCATTACGGACAGGGCCTCTTACGAGCAGTACTTC. Residues: CASITDRASYEQYF.

This clonotype was recorded a few times. The J gene is TRBJ1-2, the V gene TRBV7-2; D might be TRBD1 (5 bases). This CDR3 has 14 residues. The V gene lost 1 base and the J gene lost 1 base, with 7 bases spanning the gap. In germline, CDR1 is SGHTA, CDR2 FQGNSA. CDR3 in amino acids: CASSLEGVNYGYTF. CDR3 bases: TGTGCCAGCAGCTTAGAAGGGGTTAACTATGGCTACACCTTC.

Ten or more counts support this clonotype. V is TRBV6-2 or TRBV6-3 and J is TRBJ2-1; 11 nucleotides align to TRBD2. The V and J ends lost 2 bases and 7 bases, in that order; junction bases with no gene match: 4. CDR3 length equals 15 residues. CDR1 MNHEY and CDR2 SVGEGT come from the germline V gene. In nucleotides, the CDR3 is TGTGCCAGCAGTTACACTAGCGGGAGTTATAATGAGCAGTTCTTC. Its protein product is CASSYTSGSYNEQFF.